The present entry profiles one TCR beta chain with its context. Antigen: not known. The sort gate was single viable CD3+CD4+CD8-CD45RO+ cells for memory CD4+ T cells. Positive selection with CD4 microbeads enriched total CD4+ T cells. The data derive from a study of memory CD4+ T cells and cytomegalovirus serostatus. The CDR3 length is 13 residues. The V gene lost 6 bases and the J gene lost 11 bases, with 20 bases spanning the gap. From germline, CDR1 is SGHRS and CDR2 YFSETQ. The study, taken as a whole, reports: Each of 67 CMV-associated TCRbeta sequences occurred in one to five individuals.

Measured with immunoSEQ multiplex PCR; TCRdb has only the in-frame clones, and not every one. The table shows 48,000 or so clones, with around 78% occurring only once. Input material: memory CD4+ T cells from blood. The V and J genes are TRBV5-1 and TRBJ1-1; possibly TRBD1 for D (5 bases). The source of this sequence is an adult in good health and CMV-seronegative. The CDR3 loop is CASMRDPSSWAFF. The DNA for the CDR3 is TGCGCCAGCATGCGGGACCCCTCCTCTTGGGCTTTCTTT.